The source of this T cell receptor (beta chain) is a study of spatial heterogeneity in lung cancer (dated by TCRdb to about 2019). In the study overall: More beta-chain than alpha-chain transcripts were consistently detected, likely reflecting higher beta-chain transcript abundance. In the raw uncorrected reads, each unique combination of TCR and UMI appeared more than ten times on average. The study quantitatively compared TCR alpha and beta repertoires across multiple tumor regions, matched nontumor lung and blood in non-small cell lung cancer. Nonsynonymous mutation counts, determined by whole-exome sequencing of tumor tissue, were related to features of the TCR repertoire. Both alpha and beta chains were TCR-sequenced in samples taken at surgery, namely 220 tumor regions, 62 to 65 matched nontumor lung samples and 55 to 60 PBMC samples. Study-wide findings and limitations: Ubiquitous expanded tumor TCRs were found in blood more often at tumor resection than at routine follow-up. Confirming at a functional level the hypothesis that regional TCRs recognize regional mutations was considered to require additional single-cell paired TCR alpha and beta sequencing.

The V end gives up 3 bases and the J end 2 bases, leaving 4 bases in the junction not matched to a gene. The CDR3 spans 14 residues, from the cysteine through the phenylalanine. The sequence is cut down to CDR3 DNA, 42 bases in frame from base 1. The germline V gene sets CDR1 to SGHRS and CDR2 to YFSETQ. In this sample, this clonotype turned up many times. The clone's antigen remains unknown. No base quality information exists; no much larger clone differs at one position. According to the study, the label for this sample's time point signals: sample taken at primary tumor resection. Whole RNA extracted from tumor and nontumor lung tissue, or from cryopreserved PBMC samples, was used for TCR sequencing without cell sorting. Samples were obtained from about 69 patients with early-stage, untreated non-small cell lung cancer from the lung TRACERx cohort. A patient was chosen for TCR sequencing only when enough RNA was available from at least two tumor regions.

The library was produced with 5' RACE. The instrument given in TCRdb is NextSeq 500. In the TCR library protocol, a unique molecular identifier was attached to each TCR cDNA molecule so that PCR and sequencing errors could be corrected. In the paper's pipeline: TCR identification, UMI-based error correction and CDR3 extraction were performed with Decombinator tools. Expanded TCRs were defined as those above a frequency of 2 per 1,000, corresponding to the top 1% of the tumor frequency distribution. Renyi diversity was calculated using the R vegan package after each repertoire was subsampled 100 times to 5,000 TCRs. CDR3 similarity networks were built from amino acid triplet string-kernel similarity, with CDR3s being connected when pairwise similarity was above 0.82. Using fastp trimming at Q25 and MiXCR clonotype assembly, TCRdb reanalyzed the public sequencing data and kept in-frame beta chains. Rows are combined by CDR3 protein, so each entry shows the most common genes and DNA. TCRdb, not the original authors, processed these V and J calls. The sample table lists around 45,000 distinct CDR3 sequences, roughly 13% of them with a count of one. The ten largest clones capture 55% to 60% of the sample.

The sample here was PBMCs, taken at surgery. The receptor comes from a male donor with early-stage non-small cell lung cancer. The chain is made from TRBV5-1 and TRBJ2-7; the junction holds 8 bases that match TRBD1. Here the CDR3 is given as CASSWRTGTYEQYF. In nucleotide form, the sequence is TGCGCCAGCAGCTGGAGGACAGGGACCTACGAGCAGTACTTC.